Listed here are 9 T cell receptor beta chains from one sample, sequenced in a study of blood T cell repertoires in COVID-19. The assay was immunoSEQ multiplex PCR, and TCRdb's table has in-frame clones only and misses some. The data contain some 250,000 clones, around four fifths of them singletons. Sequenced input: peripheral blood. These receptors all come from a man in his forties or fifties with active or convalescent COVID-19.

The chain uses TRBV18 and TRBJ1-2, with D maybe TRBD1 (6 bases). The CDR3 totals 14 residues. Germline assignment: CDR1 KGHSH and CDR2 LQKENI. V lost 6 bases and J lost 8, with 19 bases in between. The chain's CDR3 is CASSAQGVEEGYTF. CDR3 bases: TGTGCCAGCTCGGCACAGGGAGTAGAGGAGGGCTACACCTTC.

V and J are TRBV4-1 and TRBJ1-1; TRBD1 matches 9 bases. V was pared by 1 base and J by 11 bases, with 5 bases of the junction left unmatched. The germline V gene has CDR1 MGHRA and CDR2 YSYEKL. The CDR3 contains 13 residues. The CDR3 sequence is CASSQVDRGVAFF. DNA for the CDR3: TGCGCCAGCAGCCAAGTCGACAGGGGGGTGGCTTTCTTT.

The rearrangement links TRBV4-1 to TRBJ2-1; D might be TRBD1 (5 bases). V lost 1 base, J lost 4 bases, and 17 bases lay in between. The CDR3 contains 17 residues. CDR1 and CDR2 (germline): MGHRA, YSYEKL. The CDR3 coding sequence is TGCGCCAGCAGCCAAGCTGGTACACCTGGGGCATACAATGAGCAGTTCTTC. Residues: CASSQAGTPGAYNEQFF.

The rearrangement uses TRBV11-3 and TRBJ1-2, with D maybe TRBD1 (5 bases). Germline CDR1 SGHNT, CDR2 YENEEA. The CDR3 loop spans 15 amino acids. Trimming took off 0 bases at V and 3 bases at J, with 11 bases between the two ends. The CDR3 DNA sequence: TGTGCCAGCAGCTTAGATAAACAGGAGCACTATGGCTACACCTTC. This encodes CASSLDKQEHYGYTF.

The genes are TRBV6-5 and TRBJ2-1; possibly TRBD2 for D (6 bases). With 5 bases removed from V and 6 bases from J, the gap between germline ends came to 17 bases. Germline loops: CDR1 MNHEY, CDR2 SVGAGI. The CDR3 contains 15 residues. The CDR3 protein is CASSLGGEGFNEQFF. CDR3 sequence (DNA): TGTGCCAGCAGTCTAGGAGGGGAAGGGTTCAATGAGCAGTTCTTC.

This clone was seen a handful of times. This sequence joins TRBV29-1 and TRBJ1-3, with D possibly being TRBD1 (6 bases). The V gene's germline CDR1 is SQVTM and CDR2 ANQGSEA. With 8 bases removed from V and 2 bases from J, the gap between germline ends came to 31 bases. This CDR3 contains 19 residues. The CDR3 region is CSFKRTAGARLSPGNTIYF. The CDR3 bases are TGCAGCTTCAAGAGGACCGCGGGGGCGAGATTGAGTCCTGGAAACACCATATATTTT.

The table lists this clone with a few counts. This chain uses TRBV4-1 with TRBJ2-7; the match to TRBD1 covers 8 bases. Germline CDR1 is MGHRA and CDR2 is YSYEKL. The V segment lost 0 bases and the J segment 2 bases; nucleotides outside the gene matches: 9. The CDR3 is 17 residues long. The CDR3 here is CASSQDRRQGITYEQYF. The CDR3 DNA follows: TGCGCCAGCAGCCAAGACCGGAGACAGGGGATTACCTACGAGCAGTACTTC.

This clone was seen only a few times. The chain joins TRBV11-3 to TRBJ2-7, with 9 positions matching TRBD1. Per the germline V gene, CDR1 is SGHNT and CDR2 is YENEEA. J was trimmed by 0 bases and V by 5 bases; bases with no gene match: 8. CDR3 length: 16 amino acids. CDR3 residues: CASSRNPGQGSYEQYF. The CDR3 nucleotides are TGTGCCAGCAGCCGTAACCCGGGACAGGGCTCCTACGAGCAGTACTTC. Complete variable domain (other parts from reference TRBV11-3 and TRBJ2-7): EAGVVQSPRYKIIEKKQPVAFWCNPISGHNTLYWYLQNLGQGPELLIRYENEEAVDDSQLPKDRFSAERLKGVDSTLKIQPAELGDSAVYLCASSRNPGQGSYEQYFGPGTRLTVT.

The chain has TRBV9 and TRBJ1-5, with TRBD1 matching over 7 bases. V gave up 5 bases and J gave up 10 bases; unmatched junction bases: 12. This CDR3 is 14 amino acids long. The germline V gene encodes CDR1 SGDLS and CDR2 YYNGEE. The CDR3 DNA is TGTGCCAGCAGTTATGGGACAGCCCAGGACCCCCAGCATTTT. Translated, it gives CASSYGTAQDPQHF. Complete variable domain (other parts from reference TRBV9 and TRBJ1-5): DSGVTQTPKHLITATGQRVTLRCSPRSGDLSVYWYQQSLDQGLQFLIQYYNGEERAKGNILERFSAQQFPDLHSELNLSSLELGDSALYFCASSYGTAQDPQHFGDGTRLSIL.